The clone carrying this T cell receptor (beta chain) was counted at least ten times. Antigen unknown. The 5'RACE template-switching step produced TCR cDNA and added a universal primer site and UMIs. Using its own MiXCR run on the 5' RACE reads, TCRdb lists one record per CDR3 protein. Of about 310,000 distinct CDR3 sequences listed, roughly 3.5% are singletons. This sample is part of a study of T cells after yellow fever vaccination. Findings and caveats of the study: Within FACS-sorted repertoires, abundant clonotypes contaminating from the bulk population could be present. The CD4 and CD8 compartments had a small share of their clonotypes in common. Most clones from primary vaccination resurfaced after the booster (96% CD4, 88% CD8).

The sequencing here drew on PBMCs, taken on the day of the yellow fever booster vaccination. The clonotype was recovered from a man between 18 and 35 years old who received the YFV17D yellow fever vaccine.

The CDR3 sequence: CASSLVGEGGNIQYF. The CDR3 DNA follows: TGCGCCAGCAGCTTGGTAGGGGAAGGAGGAAACATTCAGTACTTC. The chain is built from TRBV5-1 and TRBJ2-4, with D possibly being TRBD1 or TRBD2 (5 bases each). Germline values: CDR1 SGHRS, CDR2 YFSETQ. With 0 bases removed from V and 6 bases from J, the gap between germline ends came to 13 bases. The CDR3 length is 15 residues.